A selection of T cell receptor beta chains follows, all from one sample in a study of cytomegalovirus exposure and HLA in healthy donors. Measured with immunoSEQ multiplex PCR; TCRdb has only the in-frame clones, and not every one. The sample shows about 160,000 clones, 84% of them seen only once. Sequencing was performed on PBMCs. All receptors come from a man aged 25 to 40 in good health and CMV-seropositive. Both conserved end residues are part of each CDR3. The D gene is left open where the match is weak. Expanded clones get a size class; other rows say once, few or many, or leave the size out.

D gene: -; CDR3 length: 13; J gene: TRBJ2-4; V gene: TRBV30; clone size: -; CDR3 protein: CAWSVSGGDIQYF; CDR3 DNA: TGTGCCTGGAGTGTCTCAGGTGGTGACATTCAGTACTTC
D gene: -; CDR3 length: 13; J gene: TRBJ1-4; V gene: TRBV7-9; clone size: -; CDR3 protein: CASSPLLYEKLFF; CDR3 DNA: TGTGCCAGCAGCCCCCTCCTTTATGAAAAACTGTTTTTT
D gene: -; CDR3 length: 14; J gene: TRBJ2-2; V gene: TRBV13; clone size: few; CDR3 protein: CASRFPLNTGELFF; CDR3 DNA: TGTGCCAGCAGGTTCCCCCTGAACACCGGGGAGCTGTTTTTT
D gene: TRBD2; CDR3 length: 14; J gene: TRBJ2-7; V gene: TRBV5-1; clone size: -; CDR3 protein: CASSLLADSYEQYF; CDR3 DNA: TGCGCCAGCAGCTTGCTAGCGGATTCCTACGAGCAGTACTTC
D gene: -; CDR3 length: 13; J gene: TRBJ1-2; V gene: TRBV23-1; clone size: few; CDR3 protein: CASRGLSNYGYTF; CDR3 DNA: TGCGCCAGTAGGGGGTTATCGAACTATGGCTACACCTTC
D gene: TRBD1; CDR3 length: 15; J gene: TRBJ1-2; V gene: TRBV4-3; clone size: -; CDR3 protein: CASSQATGANYGYTF; CDR3 DNA: TGCGCCAGCAGCCAGGCAACAGGGGCCAACTATGGCTACACCTTC
D gene: TRBD2; CDR3 length: 15; J gene: TRBJ2-3; V gene: TRBV7-3; clone size: -; CDR3 protein: CASSLSLAGSDTQYF; CDR3 DNA: TGTGCCAGCAGCTTGTCGCTAGCGGGGTCAGATACGCAGTATTTT
D gene: TRBD2; CDR3 length: 18; J gene: TRBJ2-2; V gene: TRBV27; clone size: once; CDR3 protein: CASSFSIFRRGGTGELFF; CDR3 DNA: TGTGCCAGCAGTTTCTCCATTTTTCGGCGGGGGGGGACCGGGGAGCTGTTTTTT
D gene: TRBD1; CDR3 length: 12; J gene: TRBJ1-4; V gene: TRBV28; clone size: -; CDR3 protein: CASNQGDEKLFF; CDR3 DNA: TGTGCCAGCAACCAGGGGGATGAAAAACTGTTTTTT
D gene: -; CDR3 length: 17; J gene: TRBJ1-6; V gene: TRBV5-6; clone size: -; CDR3 protein: CASSSPRPRVDNSPLHF; CDR3 DNA: TGTGCCAGCAGCTCCCCACGCCCCAGGGTAGATAATTCACCCCTCCACTTT
D gene: -; CDR3 length: 14; J gene: TRBJ1-2; V gene: TRBV28; clone size: once; CDR3 protein: CASSYLGGGYGYTF; CDR3 DNA: TGTGCCAGCAGTTATTTGGGGGGTGGGTATGGCTACACCTTC
D gene: -; CDR3 length: 13; J gene: TRBJ2-5; V gene: TRBV6-5; clone size: -; CDR3 protein: CASSELGRETQYF; CDR3 DNA: TGTGCCAGCAGTGAATTGGGCCGGGAGACCCAGTACTTC
D gene: TRBD1; CDR3 length: 16; J gene: TRBJ2-6; V gene: TRBV5-8; clone size: -; CDR3 protein: CASRTGGTAGANVLTF; CDR3 DNA: TGTGCCAGCAGGACCGGTGGGACAGCTGGGGCCAACGTCCTGACTTTC
D gene: -; CDR3 length: 13; J gene: TRBJ1-5; V gene: TRBV5-1; clone size: -; CDR3 protein: CASSPQGNQPQHF; CDR3 DNA: TGCGCCAGCAGCCCTCAGGGTAACCAGCCCCAGCATTTT
D gene: TRBD2; CDR3 length: 16; J gene: TRBJ2-5; V gene: TRBV9; clone size: -; CDR3 protein: CASSEALAGVIETQYF; CDR3 DNA: TGTGCCAGCAGCGAAGCGTTAGCGGGAGTCATAGAGACCCAGTACTTC
D gene: TRBD2; CDR3 length: 16; J gene: TRBJ2-7; V gene: TRBV5-4; clone size: few; CDR3 protein: CASSPTLAGGLDEQYF; CDR3 DNA: TGTGCCAGCAGCCCGACACTAGCGGGGGGGCTCGACGAGCAGTACTTC
D gene: TRBD1; CDR3 length: 15; J gene: TRBJ2-2; V gene: TRBV4-2; clone size: -; CDR3 protein: CASSLRTGNTGELFF; CDR3 DNA: TGTGCCAGCAGCCTACGGACAGGGAACACCGGGGAGCTGTTTTTT
D gene: -; CDR3 length: 15; J gene: TRBJ1-2; V gene: TRBV25-1; clone size: -; CDR3 protein: CASSDSFGTQNGYTF; CDR3 DNA: TGTGCCAGCAGTGATTCCTTCGGGACACAAAATGGCTACACCTTC
D gene: -; CDR3 length: 15; J gene: TRBJ2-1; V gene: TRBV12-5; clone size: -; CDR3 protein: CASGPPGVSYNEQFF; CDR3 DNA: TGTGCTAGTGGCCCCCCCGGGGTCTCCTACAATGAGCAGTTCTTC
D gene: -; CDR3 length: 14; J gene: TRBJ2-1; V gene: TRBV7-3; clone size: -; CDR3 protein: CASSLETSYNEQFF; CDR3 DNA: TGTGCCAGCAGCTTAGAGACTTCCTACAATGAGCAGTTCTTC
D gene: TRBD1; CDR3 length: 16; J gene: TRBJ2-7; V gene: TRBV5-8; clone size: -; CDR3 protein: CASNYLPGQDAYEQYF; CDR3 DNA: TGTGCCAGCAACTACCTACCGGGACAGGATGCCTACGAGCAGTACTTC
D gene: -; CDR3 length: 13; J gene: TRBJ1-2; V gene: TRBV5-1; clone size: many; CDR3 protein: CASSLSPQDGYTF; CDR3 DNA: TGCGCCAGCAGCTTGTCGCCGCAGGATGGCTACACCTTC
D gene: -; CDR3 length: 12; J gene: TRBJ2-5; V gene: TRBV27; clone size: -; CDR3 protein: CASSLSGGTQYF; CDR3 DNA: TGTGCCAGCAGTTTATCCGGCGGAACCCAGTACTTC
D gene: -; CDR3 length: 11; J gene: TRBJ1-1; V gene: TRBV29-1; clone size: -; CDR3 protein: CSVERGNRAFF; CDR3 DNA: TGCAGCGTTGAGAGGGGGAACCGAGCTTTCTTT
D gene: TRBD2; CDR3 length: 16; J gene: TRBJ2-3; V gene: TRBV30; clone size: -; CDR3 protein: CAWSVLPGGSTDTQYF; CDR3 DNA: TGTGCCTGGAGTGTACTACCGGGGGGAAGCACAGATACGCAGTATTTT
D gene: TRBD2; CDR3 length: 16; J gene: TRBJ2-1; V gene: TRBV9; clone size: -; CDR3 protein: CASSVEEAGGSNEQFF; CDR3 DNA: TGTGCCAGCAGCGTAGAGGAAGCGGGAGGTAGCAATGAGCAGTTCTTC
D gene: TRBD2; CDR3 length: 15; J gene: TRBJ2-7; V gene: TRBV30; clone size: -; CDR3 protein: CAWSGIGGAGYEQYF; CDR3 DNA: TGTGCCTGGAGTGGAATCGGGGGGGCAGGGTACGAGCAGTACTTC
D gene: -; CDR3 length: 15; J gene: TRBJ1-2; V gene: TRBV4-1; clone size: -; CDR3 protein: CASSQDKGGFYGYTF; CDR3 DNA: TGCGCCAGCAGCCAAGATAAGGGAGGATTCTATGGCTACACCTTC
D gene: TRBD1; CDR3 length: 14; J gene: TRBJ1-3; V gene: TRBV6-5; clone size: -; CDR3 protein: CASSRTGAGNTIYF; CDR3 DNA: TGTGCCAGCAGCAGGACAGGGGCTGGAAACACCATATATTTT
D gene: TRBD1; CDR3 length: 13; J gene: TRBJ2-7; V gene: TRBV2; clone size: -; CDR3 protein: CASSDDRGYEQYF; CDR3 DNA: TGTGCCAGCAGTGATGACAGGGGATACGAGCAGTACTTC
D gene: TRBD2; CDR3 length: 14; J gene: TRBJ2-7; V gene: TRBV7-7; clone size: -; CDR3 protein: CARFERERFYEQYF; CDR3 DNA: TGTGCTCGGTTCGAGCGGGAGCGGTTTTACGAGCAGTACTTC
D gene: TRBD2; CDR3 length: 13; J gene: TRBJ2-5; V gene: TRBV30; clone size: -; CDR3 protein: CAGGLAYSRTQYF; CDR3 DNA: TGTGCTGGGGGACTAGCGTATAGTCGGACCCAGTACTTC
D gene: -; CDR3 length: 14; J gene: TRBJ2-7; V gene: TRBV30; clone size: -; CDR3 protein: CAWSVRGASYEQYF; CDR3 DNA: TGTGCCTGGAGTGTACGGGGGGCCTCCTACGAGCAGTACTTC
D gene: -; CDR3 length: 18; J gene: TRBJ2-7; V gene: TRBV11-2; clone size: -; CDR3 protein: CASSLDSVSGTPSYEQYF; CDR3 DNA: TGTGCCAGCAGCTTAGATTCAGTTTCCGGGACACCCTCCTACGAGCAGTACTTC
D gene: -; CDR3 length: 15; J gene: TRBJ2-7; V gene: TRBV11-3; clone size: once; CDR3 protein: CASSLGASGSYEQYF; CDR3 DNA: TGTGCCAGCAGCCTGGGGGCTAGCGGATCCTACGAGCAGTACTTC
D gene: -; CDR3 length: 13; J gene: TRBJ2-3; V gene: TRBV28; clone size: -; CDR3 protein: CASSFGDTDTQYF; CDR3 DNA: TGTGCCAGCAGTTTCGGTGACACAGATACGCAGTATTTT
D gene: -; CDR3 length: 11; J gene: TRBJ2-1; V gene: TRBV27; clone size: -; CDR3 protein: CAGSSYNEQFF; CDR3 DNA: TGTGCCGGGAGCTCCTACAATGAGCAGTTCTTC
D gene: TRBD1; CDR3 length: 13; J gene: TRBJ1-2; V gene: TRBV7-3; clone size: -; CDR3 protein: CASRGGGVGGYTF; CDR3 DNA: TGTGCCAGCCGAGGAGGGGGCGTTGGTGGCTACACCTTC
D gene: TRBD1; CDR3 length: 15; J gene: TRBJ1-2; V gene: TRBV19; clone size: -; CDR3 protein: CASRVVQGARDGYTF; CDR3 DNA: TGTGCCAGTAGAGTCGTGCAGGGGGCCCGGGATGGCTACACCTTC
D gene: TRBD1; CDR3 length: 14; J gene: TRBJ2-7; V gene: TRBV6-5; clone size: -; CDR3 protein: CASRSGTGRDEQYF; CDR3 DNA: TGTGCCAGCAGATCCGGGACAGGGCGAGATGAGCAGTACTTC
D gene: -; CDR3 length: 14; J gene: TRBJ2-3; V gene: TRBV7-9; clone size: -; CDR3 protein: CASSYNPSQITQYF; CDR3 DNA: TGTGCCAGCAGTTACAACCCCTCACAGATAACGCAGTATTTT
D gene: -; CDR3 length: 13; J gene: TRBJ2-2; V gene: TRBV11-3; clone size: -; CDR3 protein: CASSLRLTGELFF; CDR3 DNA: TGTGCCAGCAGCTTAAGACTAACCGGGGAGCTGTTTTTT
D gene: -; CDR3 length: 15; J gene: TRBJ2-1; V gene: TRBV7-7; clone size: -; CDR3 protein: CASSLGTPDSNEQFF; CDR3 DNA: TGTGCTAGCAGCTTAGGGACACCTGATTCCAATGAGCAGTTCTTC
D gene: -; CDR3 length: 16; J gene: TRBJ1-6; V gene: TRBV25-1; clone size: -; CDR3 protein: CASSETWGVGNSSLHF; CDR3 DNA: TGTGCCAGCAGTGAAACTTGGGGGGTGGGTAATTCATCCCTCCACTTT
D gene: -; CDR3 length: 18; J gene: TRBJ1-3; V gene: TRBV7-9; clone size: -; CDR3 protein: CASSSKQVLLHSGNTIYF; CDR3 DNA: TGTGCCAGCAGCTCCAAACAGGTGCTACTCCACTCTGGAAACACCATATATTTT
D gene: -; CDR3 length: 13; J gene: TRBJ1-1; V gene: TRBV5-6; clone size: once; CDR3 protein: CASRRDMNTEAFF; CDR3 DNA: TGTGCCTCTCGCAGGGACATGAACACTGAAGCTTTCTTT
D gene: -; CDR3 length: 13; J gene: TRBJ2-2; V gene: TRBV5-5; clone size: -; CDR3 protein: CASSLGRSGELFF; CDR3 DNA: TGTGCCAGCAGCCTGGGGAGATCCGGGGAGCTGTTTTTT
D gene: TRBD1; CDR3 length: 11; J gene: TRBJ1-2; V gene: TRBV20-1; clone size: -; CDR3 protein: CSAGDRSGYTF; CDR3 DNA: TGCAGTGCCGGGGACAGATCTGGCTACACCTTC
D gene: TRBD2; CDR3 length: 18; J gene: TRBJ2-5; V gene: TRBV29-1; clone size: -; CDR3 protein: CSVEDRTSGRLMGETQYF; CDR3 DNA: TGCAGCGTTGAAGATAGGACTAGCGGGAGGTTGATGGGAGAGACCCAGTACTTC
D gene: -; CDR3 length: 14; J gene: TRBJ2-7; V gene: TRBV28; clone size: -; CDR3 protein: CASRPGTFSYEQYF; CDR3 DNA: TGTGCCAGCAGGCCTGGGACTTTCTCCTACGAGCAGTACTTC
D gene: TRBD1; CDR3 length: 16; J gene: TRBJ2-7; V gene: TRBV10-3; clone size: few; CDR3 protein: CAISETIRQGRYEQYF; CDR3 DNA: TGTGCCATCAGTGAGACCATAAGACAGGGTCGATACGAGCAGTACTTC